This T cell receptor (beta chain) emerged from a study of blood T cell repertoires in COVID-19. Study background: Symptom resolution, clearance, or two negative PCRs marked the recovered donors of Cohort 3.

Assay used: immunoSEQ multiplex PCR; TCRdb lists only in-frame clones, some missing. Counted here are hundreds of thousands of clones, roughly nine tenths occurring once; the ten biggest clones make up 3% to 3.5%. From germline, CDR1 is SGDLS and CDR2 YYNGEE. V shed 3 bases, J shed 5 bases, and the junction held 8 bases outside the gene matches. The CDR3 covers 15 residues. This rearrangement joins TRBV9 to TRBJ2-5; 9 bases align to TRBD2. The sample was PBMCs or T cells enriched from blood (not recorded which). The clonotype comes from a woman aged 45-59 years in a cohort exposed to, infected with or recovered from COVID-19 (not recorded which). The CDR3, as DNA: TGTGCCAGCAGCGCCCCAGCGGGGGGTGTGGAGACCCAGTACTTC. Translated: CASSAPAGGVETQYF.